This T cell receptor beta chain is drawn from a study of T cells in Graves' hyperthyroidism and ophthalmopathy. The CDR3 regions of TCR beta were amplified from RNA transcripts. TCR CDR3 regions were first amplified by RT-PCR with HTBI primers. Via MiXCR, TCRdb re-called the multiplex PCR reads, giving one row per CDR3 protein. The table has some 510,000 distinct CDR3 sequences, around 46% seen once. Germline CDR1 reads MGHDK; CDR2 reads SYGVNS. CDR3 length equals 9 residues. The V end was cut by 6 bases, the J end by 11 bases, with 7 bases between. The TCR was taken from a young woman with Graves' hyperthyroidism. The chain recombines TRBV25-1 with TRBJ1-2; the D is unclear. The material sequenced was peripheral blood or thyroid tissue (not recorded which). CDR3 region: CASSTPYTF. The CDR3 DNA reads TGTGCCAGCAGCACTCCGTACACCTTC.